The 27 T cell receptor beta chains reported below all come from one sample, sequenced in a study of PD-L1 blockade in urothelial cancer (dated by TCRdb to 2015 to 2018). Sample time point, as interpreted from the label and publication: pretreatment peripheral blood. Library prep was done by the immunoSEQ multiplex PCR assay. The source is immuneACCESS, and TCRdb retained only in-frame sequences with V and J called. Part of the clones is not carried over; for the studies checked, unresolved V genes explain less than half of this, and the remainder is unexplained. This sample gives approximately 56,000 clones in total; approximately 85% of them show up just once. Approximately 15% of the sample rests with the top ten. The input for sequencing was PBMCs, taken around atezolizumab (anti-PD-L1) treatment. The receptors here all came from a man aged 65-85 years with urothelial cancer.

The CDR3 loop is CASSALGTSGRQDTQYF. The CDR3 nucleotides read TGTGCCAGCAGCGCCCTGGGGACTAGCGGGAGGCAAGATACGCAGTATTTT. The rearrangement joins TRBV9 to TRBJ2-3; 15 bases agree with TRBD2. Germline V gives CDR1 SGDLS, CDR2 YYNGEE. This CDR3 has 17 amino acids. V shed 3 bases, J shed 5 bases, and the junction held 7 bases outside the gene matches.

V and J are TRBV15 and TRBJ2-5; TRBD2 matches at 8 bases. The length of the CDR3 is 13 residues. Germline CDR1 LNHNV, CDR2 YYDKDF (reference sequence). Trimming cost V 6 bases and J 5 bases; bases outside gene matches: 5. The chain's CDR3 is CATRPGLAETQYF. The CDR3 nucleotides are TGTGCCACCAGGCCCGGACTAGCTGAGACCCAGTACTTC.

This chain connects TRBV30 to TRBJ2-1, with TRBD2 identical over 7 bases. CDR1 and CDR2 from the germline V gene are GTSNPN and SVGIG (reference sequence). The CDR3 has 12 residues. V gave up 3 bases and J gave up 7 bases; unmatched junction bases: 3. The CDR3 here is CAWREGGNEQFF. The CDR3 DNA is TGTGCCTGGAGAGAGGGAGGGAATGAGCAGTTCTTC.

The rearrangement links TRBV4-1 to TRBJ2-7, with 11 bases identical to TRBD2. J gave up 1 base and V 1 base, and 3 bases lay outside the gene matches. In germline, CDR1 is MGHRA, CDR2 YSYEKL. This CDR3 spans 16 amino acids. CDR3 residues: CASSQVAGGPSYEQYF. CDR3 coding DNA: TGCGCCAGCAGCCAAGTAGCGGGAGGGCCTTCCTACGAGCAGTACTTC.

The J gene is TRBJ1-4, the V gene TRBV7-2, with D possibly matching TRBD1 (6 bases). The CDR3 loop spans 15 amino acids. V was shortened by 0 bases and J by 5 bases, with 10 bases between the two germline ends. The germline V gene has CDR1 SGHTA and CDR2 FQGNSA. CDR3 coding DNA: TGTGCCAGCAGCTTAGCGCGGCAGGGGAATGAAAAACTGTTTTTT. Its protein is CASSLARQGNEKLFF.

The chain joins TRBV29-1 to TRBJ2-3; 11 nucleotides line up with TRBD2. Losses at the gene ends were 4 bases for V and 14 bases for J; bases not matched to a gene: 20. From germline, CDR1 is SQVTM and CDR2 ANQGSEA. The CDR3 extends over 16 amino acids. For the CDR3, the DNA is TGCAGCGTTGTCATCCTACTAGCGGGAGAGCGCAGATACGCGTATTTT. It encodes CSVVILLAGERRYAYF.

The chain couples TRBV14 to TRBJ2-7, with D possibly matching TRBD2 (5 bases). Germline values: CDR1 SGHDN, CDR2 FVKESK. CDR3 size: 15 residues. Trimming removed 3 bases from V and 5 bases from J, with 17 bases in between. The CDR3, as DNA: TGTGCCAGCAGCCACCCAAACACTAGAGGAAACGAGCAGTACTTC. Its protein product is CASSHPNTRGNEQYF.

Notes on this clone: This sample includes further DNA sequences coding for the same CDR3. The CDR3 DNA sequence: TGCGCCAGCAGCCCAGGACTAGCGGGGGGCACAGATACGCAGTATTTT. Residues: CASSPGLAGGTDTQYF. The rearrangement joins TRBV5-1 to TRBJ2-3; 13 nucleotides line up with TRBD2. V shed 4 bases, J shed 1 base, and the junction held 3 bases outside the gene matches. The CDR3 loop spans 16 amino acids. Per the germline V gene, CDR1 is SGHRS and CDR2 is YFSETQ.

The chain recombines TRBV19 with TRBJ2-7; TRBD1 matches at 9 bases. The CDR3 extends over 15 amino acids. Germline values: CDR1 LNHDA, CDR2 SQIVND (reference sequence). J lost 5 bases, V lost 6 bases, and 11 bases had no gene match. This CDR3 is CASRNPRDRVHEQYF. CDR3 bases: TGTGCCAGTAGAAACCCCCGGGACAGGGTCCACGAGCAGTACTTC. Looking up the rest from reference TRBV19 and TRBJ2-7 gives the full variable domain: DGGITQSPKYLFRKEGQNVTLSCEQNLNHDAMYWYRQDPGQGLRLIYYSQIVNDFQKGDIAEGYSVSREKKESFPLTVTSAQKNPTAFYLCASRNPRDRVHEQYFGPGTRLTVT.

This clone came up once. This chain uses TRBV10-2 with TRBJ2-3; the D gene is possibly TRBD1 (5 bases). V gave up 3 bases and J gave up 14 bases, with 21 bases separating them. Germline V CDR1 and CDR2: WSHSY, SAAADI. There are 14 residues in the CDR3. For the CDR3, the DNA is TGCGCCAGCAGTGATGGGCAGGGCCACAGATACGCGTATTTT. Translating it yields CASSDGQGHRYAYF.

This clone is a singleton in its sample. The gene calls are TRBV5-1 and TRBJ1-1; 7 nucleotides align to TRBD1. In germline, CDR1 is SGHRS, CDR2 YFSETQ. The CDR3 runs 15 residues. V was pared by 0 bases and J by 3 bases, with 5 bases of the junction left unmatched. The CDR3 loop is CASSLGQGGHTEAFF. The CDR3 bases are TGCGCCAGCAGCTTGGGGCAGGGGGGACACACTGAAGCTTTCTTT.

This sequence joins TRBV19 and TRBJ2-2; 8 bases fit TRBD1. The CDR3 length is 15 residues. Trimming cost V 3 bases and J 5 bases; bases outside gene matches: 5. Germline CDR1 reads LNHDA; CDR2 reads SQIVND (reference sequence). As DNA, the CDR3 is TGTGCCAGTAGTATTCAGGGGGCAGGAACCGGGGAGCTGTTTTTT. Translation gives CASSIQGAGTGELFF.

This clone has a handful of counts. A junction boundary mismatches the germline segment, possibly from a read error. This chain's CDR3 is CSVRSYTEAFF. The CDR3 DNA follows: TGCAGTGTTAGATCGTACACTGAAGCTTTCTTT. The V gene is TRBV20-1, the J gene TRBJ1-1; D is unresolved. Germline V gene data show CDR1 as DFQATT and CDR2 as SNEGSKA (reference sequence). This CDR3 spans 11 amino acids.

The chain links TRBV18 to TRBJ2-7; the match to TRBD2 covers 9 bases. This CDR3 spans 20 amino acids. With 0 bases clipped from V and 6 bases from J, the junction kept 21 bases outside the gene matches. Germline CDR1 reads KGHSH; CDR2 reads LQKENI. CDR3 DNA: TGTGCCAGCTCACCACCGATGAGGGGGCGGCTAGCGGGATATCTAGGCGAGCAGTACTTC. It codes for CASSPPMRGRLAGYLGEQYF.

The chain uses TRBV11-1 and TRBJ2-2; 9 positions agree with TRBD1. Germline V lookup: CDR1 SGHAT, CDR2 FQDESV (reference sequence). V dropped 7 bases and J dropped 4; count of bases not matched to a gene: 1. The CDR3 is 13 residues long. The CDR3 sequence is CASTGQGTGELFF. CDR3 coding DNA: TGTGCCAGCACGGGACAGGGCACCGGGGAGCTGTTTTTT.

The table lists this clone with a count of one. The gene calls are TRBV9 and TRBJ2-1; 9 nucleotides agree with TRBD2. With V trimmed by 3 bases and J by 0 bases, 1 base remained unmatched. The CDR3 loop spans 15 amino acids. Germline assignment: CDR1 SGDLS and CDR2 YYNGEE. Written as DNA, the CDR3 is TGTGCCAGCAGCGGTAGCGGGAGCTCCTACAATGAGCAGTTCTTC. This codes for CASSGSGSSYNEQFF.

The genes are TRBV27 and TRBJ1-1; unclear D gene. Trimming removed 6 bases at V and 2 bases at J, with 10 bases between. Germline V lookup: CDR1 MNHEY, CDR2 SMNVEV (reference sequence). The CDR3 sequence is 13 residues long. Here the CDR3 reads CASSLAINTEAFF. CDR3 nucleotide sequence: TGTGCCAGCAGCCTTGCTATAAACACTGAAGCTTTCTTT.

The chain joins TRBV6-4 to TRBJ2-1, with TRBD2 identical over 12 bases. Per the germline V gene, CDR1 is MRHNA and CDR2 is SNTAGT. V lost 5 bases to trimming and J lost 10 bases; unmatched junction nucleotides: 9. The length of the CDR3 is 15 residues. This chain's CDR3 is CASSPGLAGPGEQFF. CDR3 bases: TGTGCCAGCAGTCCGGGACTAGCGGGCCCCGGGGAGCAGTTCTTC.

This rearrangement joins TRBV4-1 to TRBJ1-1, with D maybe TRBD1 (6 bases). The V end was cut by 0 bases, the J end by 1 base, with 18 bases between. Germline V CDR1 and CDR2: MGHRA, YSYEKL. The length of the CDR3 is 18 residues. Written as DNA, the CDR3 is TGCGCCAGCAGCCAAGAACCCCCCTTTCAGGGGACGAACACTGAAGCTTTCTTT. It is translated as CASSQEPPFQGTNTEAFF.

This sequence joins TRBV6-5 and TRBJ2-1, with TRBD1 identical over 8 bases. The CDR3 runs to 14 residues. Germline V gene sequence: CDR1 MNHEY, CDR2 SVGAGI. After removal of 7 bases from V and 12 bases from J, the junction contained 14 bases not matched to a gene. In DNA, the CDR3 is TGTGCCAGCACTAAGAGACAGGGGATTATGATGCAGTTCTTC. Protein product: CASTKRQGIMMQFF.

J is TRBJ1-5 and V is TRBV5-6; 8 nucleotides line up with TRBD1. The germline gives CDR1 SGHDT, CDR2 YYEEEE. The V and J ends lost 3 bases and 4 bases, in that order; junction bases with no gene match: 9. This CDR3 is built from 16 residues. The CDR3 loop reads CASSSYGTGRNQPQHF. The DNA of the CDR3 is TGTGCCAGCAGCTCTTACGGGACAGGAAGGAATCAGCCCCAGCATTTT. Full variable domain (rest looked up from reference TRBV5-6 and TRBJ1-5): DAGVTQSPTHLIKTRGQQVTLRCSPKSGHDTVSWYQQALGQGPQFIFQYYEEEERQRGNFPDRFSGHQFPNYSSELNVNALLLGDSALYLCASSSYGTGRNQPQHFGDGTRLSIL.

The V call is TRBV10-3, the J call TRBJ2-2; a possible D gene is TRBD1 (5 bases). Trimming pared 3 bases from V and 1 base from J, leaving 9 bases between. This CDR3 contains 15 residues. The germline V gene encodes CDR1 ENHRY and CDR2 SYGVKD. The CDR3 nucleotides read TGTGCCATCAGTGATGGGCAGGGGAACACCGGGGAGCTGTTTTTT. Its protein is CAISDGQGNTGELFF.

The rearrangement links TRBV15 to TRBJ2-2, with 12 bases identical to TRBD2. This CDR3 spans 16 amino acids. Germline V CDR1 and CDR2: LNHNV, YYDKDF (reference sequence). The V and J ends lost 0 bases and 6 bases, in that order; junction bases with no gene match: 2. CDR3 sequence: CATSRDGTSGPGELFF. Written as DNA, the CDR3 is TGTGCCACCAGCAGAGACGGGACTAGCGGGCCCGGGGAGCTGTTTTTT.

V usage is TRBV6-5 and J usage is TRBJ1-2; the D gene is possibly TRBD1 (6 bases). This CDR3 region has 13 residues. Trimming cost V 4 bases and J 6 bases, with 12 bases left between them. The germline V gene has CDR1 MNHEY and CDR2 SVGAGI. CDR3 amino acids: CASSFDRLNGYTF. The CDR3 DNA reads as TGTGCCAGCAGTTTCGACAGGTTAAATGGCTACACCTTC.

This chain links TRBV5-6 with TRBJ2-5; 7 bases match TRBD2. The germline gives CDR1 SGHDT, CDR2 YYEEEE. Trimming cost V 1 base and J 1 base; bases outside gene matches: 13. The CDR3 is made up of 18 amino acids. The CDR3 DNA follows: TGTGCCAGCAGCTTGACGGGGGGAGGGGCAGGCCGCCAAGAGACCCAGTACTTC. Its protein is CASSLTGGGAGRQETQYF.

The V call is TRBV7-9, the J call TRBJ2-2, with TRBD1 as a possible D gene (7 bases). Germline CDR1 SEHNR, CDR2 FQNEAQ (reference sequence). V was cut by 0 bases and J by 4 bases, with 15 bases left in between. CDR3 size: 17 residues. Written as DNA, the CDR3 is TGTGCCAGCAGCTTAGCTTCAAGCAGGGGGGTCACCGGGGAGCTGTTTTTT. Encoded protein: CASSLASSRGVTGELFF.

The chain carries TRBV19 and TRBJ2-7; D gene ambiguous. Trimming cost V 1 base and J 6 bases, with 4 bases left between them. The CDR3 covers 11 residues. The germline CDR1 and CDR2 sequences are LNHDA and SQIVND (reference sequence). CDR3 region: CASSIGGEQYF. CDR3 sequence (DNA): TGTGCCAGTAGTATAGGAGGCGAGCAGTACTTC.